These 3 T cell receptor beta chains originate from one sample sequenced in a study of cytotoxic CD8 clonotypes in ibrutinib-treated CLL. Sequencing was performed with immunoSEQ multiplex PCR; in TCRdb, only in-frame clones are kept and a portion is missing. The table includes about 39,000 clones, roughly two thirds detected once. Material: PBMCs, obtained at disease progression, from a patient treated with ibrutinib. Every receptor here comes from a human donor with chronic lymphocytic leukemia.

CDR3 sequence reads: CASSAQKRLVAGGRDEQFF. CDR3 sequence (DNA): TGTGCCAGCAGTGCCCAAAAACGCCTAGTAGCGGGAGGTCGCGATGAGCAGTTCTTC. The J gene is TRBJ2-1, the V gene TRBV6-1; 10 bases line up with TRBD2. The CDR3 length is 19 residues. The J segment lost 8 bases and the V segment lost 4 bases, leaving 20 bases of the junction unmatched. Germline CDR1 and CDR2: MNHNS and SASEGT.

CDR3 loop: CASRGENGDEQYF. The DNA of the CDR3 is TGCGCCAGCAGAGGGGAAAATGGAGACGAGCAGTACTTC. The chain joins TRBV5-1 to TRBJ2-7; a possible D gene is TRBD1 (5 bases). Germline CDR1 reads SGHRS; CDR2 reads YFSETQ. Between the trimmed V and J ends, which lost 5 bases and 5 bases, there was a span of 14 bases. This CDR3 is 13 amino acids long.

The gene calls are TRBV18 and TRBJ2-7, with D possibly being TRBD1 (6 bases). This CDR3 spans 13 amino acids. Germline V gene lookup returns CDR1 KGHSH and CDR2 LQKENI. V was shortened by 5 bases and J by 0 bases, with 8 bases between the two germline ends. The CDR3 DNA sequence: TGTGCCAGCTCAGGGACACACTCCTACGAGCAGTACTTC. Its translation: CASSGTHSYEQYF.